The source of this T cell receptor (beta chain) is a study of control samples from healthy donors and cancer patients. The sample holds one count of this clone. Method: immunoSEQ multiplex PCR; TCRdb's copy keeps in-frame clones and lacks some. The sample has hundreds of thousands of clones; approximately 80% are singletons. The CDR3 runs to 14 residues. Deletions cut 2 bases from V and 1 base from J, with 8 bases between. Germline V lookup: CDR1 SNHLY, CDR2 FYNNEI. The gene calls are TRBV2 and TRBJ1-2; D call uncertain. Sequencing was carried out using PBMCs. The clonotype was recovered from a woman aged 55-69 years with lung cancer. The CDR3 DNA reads TGTGCCAGCAGTGAACTAGCCCTTAACTATGGCTACACCTTC. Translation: CASSELALNYGYTF.